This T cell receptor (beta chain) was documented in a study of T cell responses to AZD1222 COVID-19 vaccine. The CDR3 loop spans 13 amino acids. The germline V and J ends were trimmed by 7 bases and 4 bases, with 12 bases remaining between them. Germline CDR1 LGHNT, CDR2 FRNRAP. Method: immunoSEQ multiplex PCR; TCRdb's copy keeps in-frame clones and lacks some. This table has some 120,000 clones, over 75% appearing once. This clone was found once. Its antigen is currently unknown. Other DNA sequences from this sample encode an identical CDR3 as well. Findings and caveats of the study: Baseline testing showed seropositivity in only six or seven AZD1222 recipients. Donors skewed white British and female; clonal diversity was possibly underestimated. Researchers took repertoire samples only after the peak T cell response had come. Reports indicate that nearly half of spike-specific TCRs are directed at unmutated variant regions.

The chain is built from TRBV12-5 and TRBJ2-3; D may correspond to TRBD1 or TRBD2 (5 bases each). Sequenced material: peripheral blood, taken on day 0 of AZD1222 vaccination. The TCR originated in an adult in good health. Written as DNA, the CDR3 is TGTGCTAGTGAGGGGACGGGCGCAGATACGCAGTATTTT. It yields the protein CASEGTGADTQYF.